This TCR beta chain originates from a study of blood T cell repertoires in COVID-19. Source study methods: Nucleated cell number was recorded as an estimate derived from reference gene primer amplification. TCRdb's table, derived via immunoSEQ multiplex PCR, lists solely in-frame clones and lacks some. V, J and clone size are taken as reported in that table, and D and trimming were inferred from the DNA itself. The sample has hundreds of thousands of clones, 89% seen once. The V end lost 2 bases, the J end lost 0 bases, and 9 bases lay between the germline ends. The CDR3 length is 14 residues. Germline V gene lookup returns CDR1 SGHDT and CDR2 YYEEEE.

The rearrangement joins TRBV5-6 to TRBJ2-7, with D perhaps TRBD1 (5 bases). The TCR originated in a woman aged 25 to 45 who had recovered from COVID-19. Sequenced material: PBMCs or T cells enriched from blood (not recorded which). As DNA, the CDR3 is TGTGCCAGCAGCTTTGGGGCTCCCTCCTACGAGCAGTACTTC. Encoded protein: CASSFGAPSYEQYF.